The clone carrying this TCR beta chain was picked up one time. Germline CDR1 is LNHDA and CDR2 is SQIVND (reference sequence). Trimming at V came to 9 bases and at J to 0 bases, leaving 4 bases not matched to a gene. The CDR3 has 14 residues. Assay used: immunoSEQ multiplex PCR; TCRdb lists only in-frame clones, some missing. Of about 260,000 clones in the sample, about 81% are singletons; the top ten hold about 4%. The data were taken from a study of blood T cell repertoires in COVID-19. The overall study: Samples representing acute and convalescent COVID-19 were sourced from the United States, Italy and Spain.

The source material was PBMCs or T cells enriched from blood (not recorded which). The receptor was derived from a man under 40 with acute COVID-19. The rearrangement links TRBV19 to TRBJ2-2; 7 bases are shared with TRBD1. CDR3 coding DNA: TGTGCCAGCGTCACAGGGGCGAACACCGGGGAGCTGTTTTTT. Its protein product is CASVTGANTGELFF.